This TCR beta chain was sequenced for a study of blood T cell repertoires in COVID-19. The CDR3 sequence is 13 residues long. V lost 0 bases to trimming and J lost 4 bases, with 6 bases between them. The table came from immunoSEQ multiplex PCR; TCRdb's copy has only in-frame clones and leaves some out. The sample contains about 300,000 clones, about four fifths of which appear only once. The receptor comes from a woman aged 50 to 60 who had recovered from COVID-19. This sequence joins TRBV12-3 or TRBV12-4 and TRBJ1-1; D not certain. Source material: peripheral blood. CDR3 bases: TGTGCCAGCAGTTTAGCTCAGTCCACTGAAGCTTTCTTT. Amino acids: CASSLAQSTEAFF.